The clone carrying this T cell receptor beta chain was seen ten or more times. The antigen is undetermined. This specimen comes from a study of response to subunit inactivated influenza vaccine. Whole-study results and caveats: The authors put forward the suggestion that each seasonal influenza vaccination may bring in only a limited number of new T cells.

V was cut by 5 bases and J by 5 bases, with 9 bases left in between. This CDR3 has 12 amino acids. TCRdb re-called the RT-PCR reads with MiXCR, one entry per CDR3 protein. The table shows roughly 500,000 distinct CDR3 sequences, with roughly 23% occurring only once. A further study also used this sample, focusing on T cells expressing NK-cell markers. That study adds: Synthesis of TCR beta cDNA relied on 5'RACE template switching carrying UMIs. The authors derived TCR beta repertoires from sorted CD3+CD56+NKG2C+, CD3+CD56+NKG2C- and CD3+CD56-NKG2C+ T cells. Similarly, these clonotypes led the CD3+CD56-NKG2C+ fraction as well in a handful of donors.

The chain has TRBV12-3 or TRBV12-4 and TRBJ2-5, with unresolved D. Here the sequenced sample was CD4+ T cells sorted from PBMCs, taken roughly 13 days after vaccination. The clonotype was recovered from a man between 50 and 59 years old who received an inactivated influenza vaccine. This CDR3 is CASSTGPETQYF. As DNA, the CDR3 is TGTGCCAGCAGTACCGGGCCGGAGACCCAGTACTTC.